Listed below are T cell receptor beta chains from one sample, sequenced in a study of CD8 T cells in ankylosing spondylitis. TCRdb reprocessed the 5' RACE reads with MiXCR, giving one entry per CDR3 protein. The table has more than 400,000 distinct CDR3 sequences, approximately 5.3% seen once; the top ten hold roughly 3.5%. Sequencing used blood, either unsorted or a sorted T cell fraction (not recorded which). Receptors were obtained from a male donor with ankylosing spondylitis. The CDR3 runs from the conserved cysteine through the conserved F or W. D genes are given only for firm matches. For some rows the clone size is stated as once, few or many, or as a class when expanded; others skip it.

13 | NA | TRBD1 | TRBJ2-1 | TRBV7-3 | CASSLQGGYEQFF | TGTGCCAGCAGCTTACAAGGGGGCTATGAGCAGTTCTTC
14 | many | NA | TRBJ2-1 | TRBV7-2 | CASSLGKDLYEQFF | TGTGCCAGCAGCTTAGGCAAAGATTTGTATGAGCAGTTCTTC
15 | few | TRBD1 | TRBJ2-6 | TRBV30 | CAWTSGGAGANVLTF | TGTGCCTGGACCTCAGGGGGCGCTGGGGCCAACGTCCTGACTTTC
14 | few | NA | TRBJ1-5 | TRBV28 | CASTPRRVGQPQHF | TGTGCCAGCACCCCCAGGAGGGTCGGACAGCCCCAGCATTTT
17 | NA | NA | TRBJ2-5 | TRBV7-6 | CASSLTFSAGQGETQYF | TGTGCCAGCAGCTTAACATTTTCGGCAGGCCAAGGGGAGACCCAGTACTTC
14 | many | NA | TRBJ1-2 | TRBV29-1 | CSVEDQGRGYGYTF | TGCAGCGTTGAAGATCAAGGGCGAGGCTATGGCTACACCTTC
13 | many | NA | TRBJ2-5 | TRBV5-6 | CASSVGVQETQYF | TGTGCCAGCAGCGTGGGGGTCCAAGAGACCCAGTACTTC
12 | many | TRBD1 | TRBJ2-5 | TRBV20-1 | CSAHTGEWTQYF | TGCAGTGCTCATACAGGGGAATGGACCCAGTACTTC
14 | many | TRBD1 | TRBJ1-6 | TRBV20-1 | CSASTGGGGSPLHF | TGCAGTGCTTCAACAGGGGGCGGAGGTTCACCCCTCCACTTT
14 | once | NA | TRBJ1-5 | TRBV2 | CASSAVAVNQPQHF | TGTGCCAGCAGCGCGGTTGCGGTAAATCAGCCCCAGCATTTT
13 | NA | TRBD1 | TRBJ2-7 | TRBV5-5 | CASSFGTGPEQYF | TGTGCCAGCAGCTTTGGGACAGGGCCAGAGCAGTACTTC
13 | many | NA | TRBJ2-6 | TRBV29-1 | CTHLFPGANVLTF | TGCACCCACCTATTTCCTGGGGCCAACGTCCTGACTTTC
15 | few | TRBD1 | TRBJ2-5 | TRBV7-9 | CASSRWTGVQETQYF | TGTGCCAGCAGCCGTTGGACAGGTGTGCAAGAGACCCAGTACTTC
19 | many | NA | TRBJ2-2 | TRBV21-1 | CASSRNSASRSPNTGELFF | TGTGCCAGCAGCAGGAATTCGGCATCGCGAAGCCCGAACACCGGGGAGCTGTTTTTT
14 | NA | NA | TRBJ2-7 | TRBV4-2 | CASSQVQHFYEQYF | TGTGCCAGCAGCCAAGTTCAGCATTTCTACGAGCAGTACTTC
17 | many | TRBD2 | TRBJ2-1 | TRBV4-1 | CASSPREPGTSKDEQFF | TGCGCCAGCAGCCCAAGGGAACCCGGGACTAGTAAGGATGAGCAGTTCTTC
15 | many | TRBD1 | TRBJ2-1 | TRBV12-3/TRBV12-4 | CASSGGQDRYNEQFF | TGTGCCAGCAGTGGCGGACAGGACCGCTACAATGAGCAGTTCTTC
16 | many | TRBD1 | TRBJ2-1 | TRBV5-1 | CASSWLGTGELGEQFF | TGCGCCAGCAGCTGGCTAGGAACAGGGGAATTGGGTGAGCAGTTCTTC
17 | NA | TRBD2 | TRBJ2-5 | TRBV5-1 | CASSPGIGRTLQETQYF | TGCGCCAGCAGCCCCGGTATCGGGAGGACCCTCCAAGAGACCCAGTACTTC
13 | many | NA | TRBJ1-5 | TRBV27 | CASSSGQFEPQHF | TGTGCCAGCAGCTCTGGACAGTTCGAGCCCCAGCATTTT
14 | few | TRBD1 | TRBJ1-5 | TRBV4-1 | CASSARQGPQPQHF | TGCGCCAGCAGCGCCCGACAGGGGCCCCAGCCCCAGCATTTT
13 | many | NA | TRBJ2-1 | TRBV27 | CASGTRSYNEQFF | TGTGCCAGCGGGACTCGCTCCTACAATGAGCAGTTCTTC
16 | many | TRBD1 | TRBJ2-1 | TRBV24-1 | CATSPTTGGPYNEQFF | TGTGCCACCAGTCCCACCACAGGGGGACCCTACAATGAGCAGTTCTTC
15 | many | TRBD2 | TRBJ2-1 | TRBV5-1 | CASSLTQRGINEQFF | TGCGCCAGCAGCTTGACCCAGCGGGGGATAAATGAGCAGTTCTTC
17 | many | TRBD2 | TRBJ2-2 | TRBV20-1 | CSASALAGGTHTGELFF | TGCAGTGCTAGCGCCTTAGCGGGAGGGACCCACACCGGGGAGCTGTTTTTT
13 | many | NA | TRBJ1-2 | TRBV4-3 | CASSQGPGLGYTF | TGCGCCAGCAGCCAAGGGCCGGGACTTGGCTACACCTTC
17 | many | NA | TRBJ1-2 | TRBV7-8 | CASSPKRKGPSNYGYTF | TGTGCCAGCAGCCCAAAACGAAAAGGGCCCTCTAACTATGGCTACACCTTC
14 | many | NA | TRBJ2-7 | TRBV20-1 | CSARVGGSSYEQYF | TGCAGTGCTAGAGTTGGGGGCAGCTCCTACGAGCAGTACTTC
15 | many | NA | TRBJ2-5 | TRBV6-1 | CASSDNSGEQKTQYF | TGTGCCAGCAGTGACAACTCAGGCGAGCAGAAGACCCAGTACTTC
14 | many | NA | TRBJ1-5 | TRBV20-1 | CSANNGAMNQPQHF | TGCAGTGCTAATAACGGCGCTATGAATCAGCCCCAGCATTTT
16 | many | TRBD1 | TRBJ1-2 | TRBV20-1 | CSAMSARDRGIAGYTF | TGCAGTGCTATGTCCGCGAGGGACAGGGGTATAGCTGGCTACACCTTC
16 | NA | TRBD2 | TRBJ2-5 | TRBV5-6 | CASSLEVAGVEETQYF | TGTGCCAGCAGCTTGGAGGTAGCGGGAGTTGAAGAGACCCAGTACTTC
12 | many | TRBD2 | TRBJ2-1 | TRBV7-9 | CASMREGNEQFF | TGTGCCAGCATGCGGGAGGGCAATGAGCAGTTCTTC
14 | few | TRBD2 | TRBJ2-7 | TRBV6-1 | CASRRTSSLYEQYF | TGTGCCAGCAGAAGGACTAGCAGTCTGTACGAGCAGTACTTC
17 | many | TRBD2 | TRBJ2-1 | TRBV13 | CASSLIAGVNSYNEQFF | TGTGCCAGCAGCTTAATAGCGGGAGTTAACTCCTACAATGAGCAGTTCTTC
12 | many | TRBD1 | TRBJ2-2 | TRBV7-3 | CASSFGTGKLFF | TGTGCCAGCAGCTTCGGGACAGGGAAGCTGTTTTTT
14 | many | NA | TRBJ2-3 | TRBV24-1 | CATSGGASTDTQYF | TGTGCCACCAGCGGCGGGGCTAGCACAGATACGCAGTATTTT
11 | many | TRBD2 | TRBJ2-1 | TRBV20-1 | CSATGGIRQFF | TGCAGTGCCACGGGGGGTATACGGCAGTTCTTC
18 | many | NA | TRBJ2-3 | TRBV9 | CASSVAPRSGVSTDTQYF | TGTGCCAGCAGCGTAGCCCCCCGGTCCGGGGTGAGCACAGATACGCAGTATTTT
16 | many | NA | TRBJ2-7 | TRBV4-3 | CASSQVVASSSYEQYF | TGCGCCAGCAGCCAAGTTGTGGCCTCGAGCTCCTACGAGCAGTACTTC
14 | many | NA | TRBJ1-2 | TRBV11-2 | CASSLQRTNYGYTF | TGTGCCAGCAGCCTACAAAGGACAAACTATGGCTACACCTTC
17 | many | NA | TRBJ2-7 | TRBV7-2 | CASSLGTSPRGMYEQYF | TGTGCCAGCAGCTTAGGTACTAGCCCGAGAGGTATGTACGAGCAGTACTTC
18 | many | NA | TRBJ1-1 | TRBV7-8 | CASSLAQGRGYRRTEAFF | TGTGCCAGCAGCTTAGCCCAGGGTCGGGGATATAGGAGGACTGAAGCTTTCTTT
15 | many | NA | TRBJ1-5 | TRBV7-9 | CASSFTGRDSQPQHF | TGTGCCAGCAGCTTCACAGGGAGAGACAGTCAGCCCCAGCATTTT
19 | many | NA | TRBJ1-1 | TRBV29-1 | CSAISRDRWGSALNTEAFF | TGCAGCGCTATTTCCCGGGACCGATGGGGGTCGGCATTGAACACTGAAGCTTTCTTT
13 | many | NA | TRBJ1-2 | TRBV7-9 | CASSFGSQRGGTF | TGTGCCAGCAGCTTCGGGTCTCAGCGAGGGGGCACCTTC
15 | NA | NA | TRBJ2-7 | TRBV15 | CATRRDLAEGYEQYF | TGTGCCACCAGAAGGGACCTAGCTGAGGGGTACGAGCAGTACTTC
14 | many | NA | TRBJ2-5 | TRBV5-1 | CASSFIGVGETQYF | TGCGCCAGCAGCTTTATAGGGGTTGGAGAGACCCAGTACTTC
14 | many | NA | TRBJ1-6 | TRBV7-2 | CASSRRRGDSPLHF | TGTGCCAGCAGCCGACGGCGAGGGGATTCACCCCTCCACTTT
15 | many | NA | TRBJ1-4 | TRBV12-3/TRBV12-4 | CASSPVKGVNEKLFF | TGTGCCAGCAGCCCCGTGAAGGGAGTAAATGAAAAACTGTTTTTT
14 | NA | TRBD1 | TRBJ1-2 | TRBV27 | CATSLNDRAYGYTF | TGTGCCACCAGTTTGAATGACAGGGCCTATGGCTACACCTTC
14 | many | TRBD1 | TRBJ1-2 | TRBV12-3/TRBV12-4 | CASSFGRQGYGYTF | TGTGCCAGCAGTTTCGGGCGACAGGGCTATGGCTACACCTTC
18 | many | TRBD2 | TRBJ2-3 | TRBV29-1 | CSVGPGLAGILLSDTQYF | TGCAGCGTTGGACCGGGACTAGCGGGGATACTTCTCTCAGATACGCAGTATTTT
12 | many | NA | TRBJ2-1 | TRBV4-3 | CASSQDRGEQFF | TGCGCCAGCAGCCAAGATCGAGGGGAGCAGTTCTTC
15 | many | TRBD1 | TRBJ2-1 | TRBV6-2/TRBV6-3 | CASSLKGAGYNEQFF | TGTGCCAGCAGTTTAAAGGGGGCAGGGTACAATGAGCAGTTCTTC
15 | many | TRBD1 | TRBJ1-2 | TRBV5-5 | CASSGTGTGLYGYTF | TGTGCCAGCAGCGGAACCGGGACAGGTCTCTATGGCTACACCTTC
10 | many | NA | TRBJ1-1 | TRBV20-1 | CSARRSEAFF | TGCAGTGCTAGACGGAGTGAAGCTTTCTTT
14 | NA | TRBD2 | TRBJ2-5 | TRBV7-2 | CASSSPQAGDTQYF | TGTGCCAGCAGCTCCCCTCAAGCGGGGGATACCCAGTACTTC
14 | NA | NA | TRBJ1-6 | TRBV7-2 | CASTGVSYNSPLHF | TGTGCCAGCACGGGGGTCTCCTATAATTCACCCCTCCACTTT
11 | many | NA | TRBJ2-4 | TRBV11-2 | CASSYGTDKYF | TGTGCCAGCAGCTACGGGACTGATAAGTACTTC